Below, 2 T cell receptor beta chains from the same sample are listed, as sequenced in a study of a mutant IDH1 vaccine in newly diagnosed glioma. No cognate antigen is known for these TCRs. Regarding time point: week 35, safety follow-up. In every dose of vaccine, 300 ug of mutant IDH1 20-mer peptide was given alongside topical imiquimod. TCRdb keeps only in-frame clones here, not all; method: immunoSEQ multiplex PCR. The sample has approximately 44,000 clones, about three quarters seen once; the top ten hold roughly an eighth. Sequences were derived from PBMCs, sampled from a glioma patient whose treatment included an IDH1 peptide vaccine. Every receptor here comes from a man in his forties or fifties with glioma.

The chain carries TRBV2 and TRBJ2-5; D uncertain. The CDR3 is 13 amino acids. CDR1 is SNHLY and CDR2 is FYNNEI in the germline V gene. V gave up 8 bases and J gave up 4 bases, with 14 bases separating them. In nucleotides, the CDR3 is TGTGCCAGCGGGCGGAAGGTGAGAGAGACCCAGTACTTC. It codes for CASGRKVRETQYF.

This chain connects TRBV27 to TRBJ1-5, with 11 bases that match TRBD1. This CDR3 comprises 15 residues. Germline CDR1 MNHEY, CDR2 SMNVEV (reference sequence). V lost 4 bases to trimming and J lost 7 bases; unmatched junction nucleotides: 6. In DNA, the CDR3 is TGTGCCAGCAGTTCCGGACAGGGGGCTGGACAGCCCCAGCATTTT. The encoded protein is CASSSGQGAGQPQHF.